Below, one T cell receptor beta chain is given with its context. As handled by the study authors: Estimation of nucleated cell counts relied on the amplification of reference gene primers. The method was immunoSEQ multiplex PCR; TCRdb's version includes in-frame clones alone and lacks a portion of them. V, J and clone size were drawn from that table, and D and trimming were deduced from the DNA. The sample includes some 160,000 clones, about four fifths of them seen just once. This CDR3 spans 15 amino acids. Per germline, CDR1 WSHSY and CDR2 SAAADI. V lost 4 bases to trimming and J lost 0 bases; unmatched junction nucleotides: 5. The data stem from a study of blood T cell repertoires in COVID-19.

This rearrangement joins TRBV10-2 to TRBJ1-1, with 7 positions matching TRBD1. The source is an elderly woman with acute or convalescent COVID-19. Sample: peripheral blood. The DNA of the CDR3 is TGCGCCAGCAGTGCCCCGGGACAGCTGAACACTGAAGCTTTCTTT. Protein sequence: CASSAPGQLNTEAFF.